The 13 T cell receptor beta chains below all came from one sample that was sequenced in a study of shared clonotypes between healthy human individuals. Naivety among CD8 cells was defined by CD45RO negativity and positive CCR7 selection, thereby excluding terminally differentiated effector memory CD45RA+ cells. Libraries were prepared by immunoSEQ multiplex PCR; TCRdb keeps only in-frame clonotypes and omits some of them. The sample carries 550,000 to 600,000 clones, roughly 98% recorded once. The sample comprised naive CD8+ T cells sorted from blood. These receptors were taken from a man aged 25 to 45 in good health.

Only one count was recorded for this clone. This chain connects TRBV27 to TRBJ2-5, with 12 bases fitting TRBD2. CDR3 size: 17 residues. CDR1 and CDR2 (germline): MNHEY, SMNVEV (reference sequence). The trim removed 6 bases at V and 0 bases at J, leaving 8 bases unmatched. This CDR3 is CASSGTSGLQYQETQYF. DNA for the CDR3: TGTGCCAGCAGCGGGACTAGCGGGCTACAGTACCAAGAGACCCAGTACTTC.

The chain couples TRBV5-1 to TRBJ1-1; weak D call: TRBD1 (6 bases). CDR1 and CDR2 from the germline V gene are SGHRS and YFSETQ. The V end was cut by 4 bases, the J end by 4 bases, with 14 bases between. The CDR3 contains 14 residues. CDR3: CASSPKGGGTEAFF. CDR3 nucleotide sequence: TGCGCCAGCAGCCCGAAGGGGGGGGGCACTGAAGCTTTCTTT.

As to this clone: Other DNA sequences from this sample encode an identical CDR3 as well. The chain combines TRBV7-9 with TRBJ2-7; tentative D call: TRBD2 (5 bases). The CDR3 has 12 residues. Looked up from germline, CDR1 is SEHNR and CDR2 is FQNEAQ (reference sequence). The ends were cut back, 5 bases at V and 7 bases at J, with 12 bases in the middle. The CDR3 loop is CASSPGRLEQYF. The DNA for the CDR3 is TGTGCCAGCAGCCCCGGCAGACTAGAGCAGTACTTC.

This chain joins TRBV10-3 and TRBJ2-7; 7 bases align to TRBD1. This CDR3 is 16 amino acids long. Germline CDR1 is ENHRY and CDR2 is SYGVKD. The V gene end was trimmed by 2 bases and the J gene end by 2 bases; junction bases not matched to a gene: 9. In nucleotides, the CDR3 is TGTGCCATCAGTGAGCCCAGGACAGGCGACACCTACGAGCAGTACTTC. Protein sequence: CAISEPRTGDTYEQYF.

The genes are TRBV18 and TRBJ2-1; perhaps D is TRBD1 or TRBD2 (6 bases each). CDR1 KGHSH and CDR2 LQKENI come from the germline V gene. The CDR3 loop spans 15 amino acids. V was pared by 6 bases and J by 5 bases, with 17 bases between. CDR3 sequence (DNA): TGTGCCAGCTCCCTCAGGGGTTCGGGAGACAATGAGCAGTTCTTC. Protein product: CASSLRGSGDNEQFF.

V usage is TRBV5-4 and J usage is TRBJ2-1, with 7 bases lining up with TRBD2. The germline V gene has CDR1 SGHNT and CDR2 YYREEE (reference sequence). V dropped 4 bases and J dropped 0; count of bases not matched to a gene: 7. The CDR3 has 16 residues. The CDR3 sequence: CASSTWGGSSYNEQFF. The CDR3 DNA reads TGTGCCAGCAGCACGTGGGGCGGGAGCTCCTACAATGAGCAGTTCTTC.

The rearrangement joins TRBV28 to TRBJ1-4; D is uncertain. V lost 5 bases and J 5 bases, leaving 15 bases between the germline ends. The germline gives CDR1 MDHEN, CDR2 SYDVKM. The CDR3 is 15 amino acids. The CDR3 bases are TGTGCCAGCAGTCCCCCGGACCCTCGAAATGAAAAACTGTTTTTT. This gives the protein CASSPPDPRNEKLFF.

The V call is TRBV5-1, the J call TRBJ2-7; possibly TRBD1 for D (5 bases). Germline V CDR1 and CDR2: SGHRS, YFSETQ. Trimming took off 1 base at V and 0 bases at J, with 8 bases between the two ends. CDR3 length equals 14 residues. This CDR3 is CASSLLDSSYEQYF. The CDR3, as DNA: TGCGCCAGCAGCTTGTTAGACAGCTCCTACGAGCAGTACTTC.

Note on this clone: A read error may account for a junction end that differs from germline. The chain uses TRBV7-7 and TRBJ2-2; 8 bases fit TRBD1. The V gene's germline CDR1 is SSHAT and CDR2 FNYEAQ (reference sequence). CDR3 length: 16 amino acids. CDR3 in DNA: TGTGCTAGCAGCGGTACCGGGACAGGATACACCGGGGAGCTGTTTTTT. It yields the protein CASSGTGTGYTGELFF.

The V gene is TRBV29-1, the J gene TRBJ2-7; 7 positions agree with TRBD1. Germline CDR1 and CDR2: SQVTM and ANQGSEA. The CDR3 consists of 11 residues. V dropped 7 bases and J dropped 6; count of bases not matched to a gene: 6. CDR3 in amino acids: CSAQNRGEQYF. The CDR3 region has the DNA TGCAGCGCCCAAAACAGGGGCGAGCAGTACTTC.

The CDR3: CASSEYHRSSYEQYF. CDR3 nucleotide sequence: TGTGCCAGCAGTGAATATCACAGGAGCTCCTACGAGCAGTACTTC. This chain uses TRBV6-1 with TRBJ2-7, with D perhaps matching TRBD1 (5 bases). The CDR3 extends over 15 amino acids. V was trimmed by 2 bases and J by 0 bases, leaving 11 bases between them. Germline-derived CDR1 and CDR2 are MNHNS and SASEGT.

This clone was seen only once. CDR3 sequence (DNA): TGTGCCAGCAGCCGGAACACTGAAGCTTTCTTT. Translated, it gives CASSRNTEAFF. The chain combines TRBV5-6 with TRBJ1-1; D is undetermined. V lost 4 bases to trimming and J lost 1 base, with 2 bases between them. The CDR3 spans 11 residues. CDR1 is SGHDT and CDR2 is YYEEEE in the germline V gene.

This chain joins TRBV6-5 and TRBJ2-2; no definite D call. V lost 2 bases and J lost 5, with 12 bases in between. This CDR3 comprises 15 residues. Germline V gene data show CDR1 as MNHEY and CDR2 as SVGAGI. The CDR3 is CASSYGPQGTGELFF. DNA for the CDR3: TGTGCCAGCAGTTACGGCCCCCAAGGAACCGGGGAGCTGTTTTTT.